These 28 T cell receptor beta chains were all obtained from the same sample, sequenced in a study of cytomegalovirus exposure and HLA in healthy donors. Use of 60 Vbeta and 13 Jbeta primers characterized the PCR. Assay used: immunoSEQ multiplex PCR; TCRdb lists only in-frame clones, some missing. The table shows about 110,000 clones, with approximately 71% occurring only once. Source material: PBMCs. These receptors were obtained from an older woman in good health and CMV-seropositive.

A few counts support this clone. V gene TRBV2 combines with J gene TRBJ1-2, with TRBD1 matching over 8 bases. This CDR3 has 14 amino acids. With 9 bases clipped from V and 4 bases from J, the junction kept 10 bases outside the gene matches. Germline CDR1 reads SNHLY; CDR2 reads FYNNEI. This CDR3 reads CARRKGQAIYGYTF. CDR3 DNA: TGTGCCAGAAGGAAGGGACAGGCCATCTATGGCTACACCTTC.

The genes are TRBV19 and TRBJ2-1, with D possibly being TRBD2 (5 bases). The CDR3 is made up of 13 amino acids. CDR1 and CDR2 from the germline V gene are LNHDA and SQIVND (reference sequence). The V end lost 4 bases, the J end lost 7 bases, and 11 bases lay between the germline ends. The CDR3 loop reads CASSTRTGNEQFF. CDR3 nucleotides: TGTGCCAGTAGTACACGAACGGGGAATGAGCAGTTCTTC.

This sequence joins TRBV6-5 and TRBJ1-5; no firm D call. V was shortened by 2 bases and J by 3 bases, with 8 bases between the two germline ends. Looked up from germline, CDR1 is MNHEY and CDR2 is SVGAGI. The CDR3 contains 14 residues. The CDR3 loop reads CASSYGRHNQPQHF. DNA of the CDR3: TGTGCCAGCAGTTACGGCAGACACAATCAGCCCCAGCATTTT.

On this clone: One end of the junction does not line up with germline, which may come from a read error. V gene TRBV4-3 combines with J gene TRBJ1-1, with D possibly matching TRBD1 (5 bases). This CDR3 contains 15 residues. Germline CDR1 is LGHNA and CDR2 is YSLEER. DNA of the CDR3: TGCGCCAGCAGCCAAGAGTGGGTAGTGGACACTGAGGCTTTCTTT. Translated, it gives CASSQEWVVDTEAFF.

The J gene is TRBJ2-5, the V gene TRBV11-2; the match to TRBD2 covers 9 bases. V lost 5 bases, J lost 5 bases, and 6 bases stayed unmatched. Germline CDR1 and CDR2: SGHAT and FQNNGV. The CDR3 extends over 14 amino acids. The CDR3 DNA is TGTGCCAGCAGCCTGGGGACTAGCATCGAGACCCAGTACTTC. Protein: CASSLGTSIETQYF.

This clone was counted a single time. This rearrangement joins TRBV19 to TRBJ2-3; D ambiguous. Looked up from germline, CDR1 is LNHDA and CDR2 is SQIVND (reference sequence). Trimming took 7 bases from V and 4 from J, leaving 15 bases between them. The length of the CDR3 is 14 residues. For the CDR3, the DNA is TGTGCCAGTAAAGGCGAGCGCCTATCAGATACGCAGTATTTT. Its protein is CASKGERLSDTQYF.

This clone has only a few counts. This sequence joins TRBV15 and TRBJ2-5; 9 nucleotides line up with TRBD2. CDR1 and CDR2 from the germline V gene are LNHNV and YYDKDF (reference sequence). The trim removed 1 base at V and 2 bases at J, leaving 5 bases unmatched. The CDR3 contains 16 residues. This chain's CDR3 is CATSRGLADAQETQYF. The CDR3 coding sequence is TGTGCCACCAGCAGAGGACTAGCGGACGCTCAAGAGACCCAGTACTTC. The full variable domain, with the rest looked up from reference TRBV15 and TRBJ2-5, is DAMVIQNPRYQVTQFGKPVTLSCSQTLNHNVMYWYQQKSSQAPKLLFHYYDKDFNNEADTPDNFQSRRPNTSFCFLDIRSPGLGDTAMYLCATSRGLADAQETQYFGPGTRLLVL.

With respect to this clone: Within the sample, other DNA sequences also encode this same CDR3. The CDR3 sequence is CASSPTTGAGYTF. CDR3 nucleotide sequence: TGTGCCAGCTCACCCACGACAGGGGCTGGCTACACCTTC. This chain uses TRBV18 with TRBJ1-2; 8 positions match TRBD1. V was pared by 3 bases and J by 7 bases, with 4 bases of the junction left unmatched. The germline gives CDR1 KGHSH, CDR2 LQKENI. CDR3 size: 13 residues.

This clone was picked up one time. The V gene is TRBV7-3, the J gene TRBJ1-1; D uncertain. Germline values: CDR1 SGHTA, CDR2 FQGTGA. Trimming left V 5 bases short and J 4 bases short, with 11 bases between. The CDR3 is made up of 13 amino acids. The CDR3 nucleotides are TGTGCCAGCAGCAACGAAAGGAGCACTGAAGCTTTCTTT. It is translated as CASSNERSTEAFF.

The chain recombines TRBV5-1 with TRBJ1-1, with 8 bases lining up with TRBD1. This CDR3 is 14 amino acids long. Looked up from germline, CDR1 is SGHRS and CDR2 is YFSETQ. V lost 1 base, J lost 1 base, and 0 bases stayed unmatched. The CDR3 DNA is TGCGCCAGCAGCTTGCAGGGGGCGAACACTGAAGCTTTCTTT. This codes for CASSLQGANTEAFF.

The V gene is TRBV5-4, the J gene TRBJ1-1; D is unclear. The CDR3 contains 13 residues. Trimming removed 0 bases at V and 3 bases at J, with 6 bases between. Germline CDR1 and CDR2: SGHNT and YYREEE (reference sequence). The CDR3 DNA sequence: TGTGCCAGCAGCTTGGAGAGATACACTGAAGCTTTCTTT. It translates to CASSLERYTEAFF. The full variable domain, with the rest looked up from reference TRBV5-4 and TRBJ1-1, is ETGVTQSPTHLIKTRGQQVTLRCSSQSGHNTVSWYQQALGQGPQFIFQYYREEENGRGNFPPRFSGLQFPNYSSELNVNALELDDSALYLCASSLERYTEAFFGQGTRLTVV.

V usage is TRBV19 and J usage is TRBJ2-3; no definite D call. CDR3 size: 16 residues. Germline V CDR1 and CDR2: LNHDA, SQIVND (reference sequence). V was clipped by 5 bases and J by 1 base, with 16 bases between them. The CDR3 nucleotides are TGTGCCAGTAGTCCTCCGACTGGCTTCGGCACAGATACGCAGTATTTT. Translation: CASSPPTGFGTDTQYF.

The V and J genes are TRBV6-1 and TRBJ1-1; possibly TRBD1 for D (6 bases). This CDR3 is 13 amino acids long. Germline loops: CDR1 MNHNS, CDR2 SASEGT. V was clipped by 1 base and J by 6 bases, with 9 bases between them. The CDR3 spells CASSEDRVAEAFF. CDR3 nucleotides: TGTGCCAGCAGTGAAGACAGGGTTGCTGAAGCTTTCTTT.

The chain carries TRBV29-1 and TRBJ2-2, with 12 positions matching TRBD1. V gave up 8 bases and J gave up 7 bases; unmatched junction bases: 11. Germline lookup yields CDR1 SQVTM and CDR2 ANQGSEA. There are 15 residues in the CDR3. CDR3 residues: CSSRTGTGGGGELFF. CDR3 in DNA: TGCAGCTCACGAACTGGGACAGGGGGCGGCGGGGAGCTGTTTTTT.

The CDR3 sequence is CASSLRGRMDGAEAFF. Written as DNA, the CDR3 is TGTGCCAGCAGTTTAAGGGGGCGCATGGATGGCGCTGAAGCTTTCTTT. V is TRBV27 and J is TRBJ1-1; 7 positions agree with TRBD1. The CDR3 sequence is 16 residues long. V dropped 2 bases and J dropped 6; count of bases not matched to a gene: 12. CDR1 is MNHEY and CDR2 is SMNVEV in the germline V gene (reference sequence).

This chain connects TRBV28 to TRBJ2-1, with a possible D match to TRBD2 (6 bases). The CDR3 covers 14 residues. The germline V gene encodes CDR1 MDHEN and CDR2 SYDVKM. Trimming cost V 3 bases and J 4 bases, with 10 bases left between them. CDR3 sequence (DNA): TGTGCCAGCAGTTTCGCGGAGGGTTACAATGAGCAGTTCTTC. Its protein product is CASSFAEGYNEQFF.

V and J are TRBV27 and TRBJ2-7; no clear D gene. Trimming took off 5 bases at V and 2 bases at J, with 4 bases between the two ends. Germline values: CDR1 MNHEY, CDR2 SMNVEV (reference sequence). The CDR3 length is 11 residues. For the CDR3, the DNA is TGTGCCAGCAGTCTACCCTACGAGCAGTACTTC. It is translated as CASSLPYEQYF.

The chain uses TRBV6-5 and TRBJ1-1; 10 bases are shared with TRBD1. Germline assignment: CDR1 MNHEY and CDR2 SVGAGI. V trimming: 6 bases; J trimming: 4 bases; junction bases outside the gene matches: 5. This CDR3 comprises 14 residues. CDR3 sequence reads: CASSWDRGGTEAFF. The CDR3 DNA reads as TGTGCCAGCAGCTGGGACAGGGGCGGCACTGAAGCTTTCTTT.

The gene calls are TRBV7-2 and TRBJ1-3, with D unresolved. CDR1 is SGHTA, CDR2 FQGNSA, per germline. Trimming stripped 1 base from V and 4 bases from J, with 11 bases between. CDR3 length: 15 residues. The CDR3 sequence is CASSLDQGLGNTIYF. The CDR3 nucleotides read TGTGCCAGCAGCTTAGATCAAGGACTAGGAAACACCATATATTTT.

As DNA, the CDR3 is TGTGCCAGCAGCCCCGGGAATACGAATTCACCCCTCCACTTT. Its translation: CASSPGNTNSPLHF. This rearrangement joins TRBV7-8 to TRBJ1-6; D ambiguous. Deletions cut 5 bases from V and 7 bases from J, with 12 bases between. CDR1 is SGHVS and CDR2 is FQNEAQ in the germline V gene. The CDR3 consists of 14 residues.

By sample fraction, this clone is medium-sized. This chain links TRBV6-4 with TRBJ2-3; TRBD2 matches 8 bases. The trim removed 3 bases at V and 4 bases at J, leaving 12 bases unmatched. The CDR3 has 17 residues. Germline loops: CDR1 MRHNA, CDR2 SNTAGT. CDR3 nucleotide sequence: TGTGCCAGCAGTGAGCGGTACGGACTAGCTGGGCCAGATACGCAGTATTTT. Translating it yields CASSERYGLAGPDTQYF.

The chain couples TRBV2 to TRBJ1-1; D possibly corresponds to TRBD1 (5 bases). CDR3 length equals 13 residues. V was pared by 7 bases and J by 4 bases, with 13 bases between. CDR1 is SNHLY and CDR2 is FYNNEI in the germline V gene. The CDR3 DNA reads as TGTGCCAGCATGGGCAGGGAGGCCACTGAAGCTTTCTTT. It yields the protein CASMGREATEAFF.

Concerning this clone itself: Other nucleotide sequences from this sample produce the same CDR3. This rearrangement joins TRBV6-5 to TRBJ1-2, with 9 bases identical to TRBD1. This CDR3 is 14 amino acids long. V lost 2 bases to trimming and J lost 5 bases; unmatched junction nucleotides: 3. Germline-derived CDR1 and CDR2 are MNHEY and SVGAGI. The CDR3 sequence: CASSYAGQGYGYTF. DNA for the CDR3: TGTGCCAGCAGTTACGCAGGACAGGGGTATGGCTACACCTTC.

This sequence joins TRBV5-8 and TRBJ1-5; 7 bases align to TRBD1. This CDR3 comprises 15 residues. Germline V lookup: CDR1 SGHTS, CDR2 YDEGEE. Trimming removed 0 bases from V and 3 bases from J; junction bases left unmatched: 3. CDR3 bases: TGTGCCAGCAGCTTGGGGGGGACAGTCAATCAGCCCCAGCATTTT. It specifies CASSLGGTVNQPQHF.

This clone was seen a single time. The rearrangement links TRBV7-9 to TRBJ1-1, with 8 positions matching TRBD1. Germline V CDR1 and CDR2: SEHNR, FQNEAQ (reference sequence). The CDR3 is made up of 16 amino acids. The ends lost 3 bases at V and 1 base at J; junction bases unmatched: 7. CDR3 protein: CASSFGWTGTNTEAFF. In nucleotides, the CDR3 is TGTGCCAGCAGCTTTGGATGGACAGGGACGAACACTGAAGCTTTCTTT.

The rearrangement links TRBV12-5 to TRBJ2-5; 7 nucleotides match TRBD1. CDR1 is LGHNT, CDR2 FRNRAP, per germline. V trimming: 4 bases; J trimming: 2 bases; junction bases outside the gene matches: 4. The CDR3 is 14 amino acids. CDR3 sequence reads: CASGSGQPQETQYF. The CDR3 coding sequence is TGTGCTAGTGGTTCGGGACAGCCTCAAGAGACCCAGTACTTC.

This clone was seen a few times. The chain carries TRBV4-3 and TRBJ1-2, with 9 bases matching TRBD1. The junction had 7 bases not matched to a gene; V was cut back by 4 bases and J by 7 bases. Germline-derived CDR1 and CDR2 are LGHNA and YSLEER. CDR3 size: 14 residues. This CDR3 reads CASSPKMTGGGYTF. In nucleotides, the CDR3 is TGCGCCAGCAGCCCCAAGATGACAGGGGGTGGCTACACCTTC.

The chain links TRBV6-1 to TRBJ2-3, with D perhaps matching TRBD2 (6 bases). The germline gives CDR1 MNHNS, CDR2 SASEGT. The CDR3 consists of 16 residues. V was pared by 4 bases and J by 0 bases, with 14 bases between. The CDR3 reads CASSADASASTDTQYF. CDR3 sequence (DNA): TGTGCCAGCAGTGCTGATGCTAGCGCTAGCACAGATACGCAGTATTTT.